Shown below are 29 T cell receptor beta chains from a single sample sequenced in a study of cytomegalovirus exposure and HLA in healthy donors. The primer mix had 60 Vbeta and 13 Jbeta primers. Using immunoSEQ multiplex PCR, the repertoire was profiled, and TCRdb retains in-frame clones only, with some absent. Here the sample spans 98,000 or so clones, roughly 79% being singletons. The sequenced sample was PBMCs. The source of these receptors is a man aged 35-49 years in good health and CMV-seronegative.

V usage is TRBV19 and J usage is TRBJ1-1; possible D gene TRBD1, 5 bases. With 2 bases removed from V and 0 bases from J, the gap between germline ends came to 10 bases. CDR3 size: 15 residues. The V gene's germline CDR1 is LNHDA and CDR2 SQIVND (reference sequence). The CDR3 DNA reads TGTGCCAGTAGTATATGGCCAGGGTTGAACACTGAAGCTTTCTTT. Translated, it gives CASSIWPGLNTEAFF.

The chain joins TRBV18 to TRBJ1-5; possibly TRBD1 for D (5 bases). Germline values: CDR1 KGHSH, CDR2 LQKENI. This CDR3 has 14 amino acids. V was shortened by 2 bases and J by 6 bases, with 11 bases between the two germline ends. CDR3 residues: CASSPKQGGQPQHF. In DNA form, the CDR3 reads TGTGCCAGCTCACCAAAGCAGGGAGGTCAGCCCCAGCATTTT.

This chain connects TRBV5-6 to TRBJ1-1, with D possibly matching TRBD1 (5 bases). CDR3 size: 16 residues. Trimming pared 10 bases from V and 0 bases from J, leaving 22 bases between. Germline V gives CDR1 SGHDT, CDR2 YYEEEE. CDR3 nucleotide sequence: TGTGCCGGAAAAAAGGGTGGGCGGGGCATGAACACTGAAGCTTTCTTT. This encodes CAGKKGGRGMNTEAFF. The whole variable domain, remainder taken from reference TRBV5-6 and TRBJ1-1, is DAGVTQSPTHLIKTRGQQVTLRCSPKSGHDTVSWYQQALGQGPQFIFQYYEEEERQRGNFPDRFSGHQFPNYSSELNVNALLLGDSALYLCAGKKGGRGMNTEAFFGQGTRLTVV.

J is TRBJ2-1 and V is TRBV6-5; a weak D match, TRBD2 (5 bases). Trimming took off 8 bases at V and 8 bases at J, with 19 bases between the two ends. Germline CDR1 MNHEY, CDR2 SVGAGI. This CDR3 has 14 amino acids. The CDR3 region is CASSFDYRTYEQFF. The CDR3 DNA reads as TGTGCCAGCTCGTTTGACTACCGTACGTATGAGCAGTTCTTC.

V is TRBV7-2 and J is TRBJ2-7; weak D call: TRBD2 (6 bases). Germline V lookup: CDR1 SGHTA, CDR2 FQGNSA. CDR3 size: 13 residues. Trimming removed 5 bases at V and 9 bases at J, with 17 bases between. The CDR3 region has the DNA TGTGCCAGCAGCCCCCCGGGGAGGTTCGGGCAGTACTTC. This translates into CASSPPGRFGQYF.

The J gene is TRBJ1-2, the V gene TRBV29-1, with unresolved D. This CDR3 has 13 amino acids. The germline V gene has CDR1 SQVTM and CDR2 ANQGSEA. V was cut by 0 bases and J by 4 bases, with 9 bases left in between. The CDR3 spells CSVEDGQLYGYTF. The CDR3 bases are TGCAGCGTTGAAGATGGGCAACTCTATGGCTACACCTTC.

The J gene is TRBJ2-2, the V gene TRBV5-1, with 12 nucleotides matching TRBD2. Trimming cost V 4 bases and J 7 bases; bases outside gene matches: 11. This CDR3 region has 17 residues. Germline lookup yields CDR1 SGHRS and CDR2 YFSETQ. Here the CDR3 reads CASSEGLAGRGNGELFF. The CDR3, as DNA: TGCGCCAGCAGCGAAGGACTAGCGGGGAGGGGAAACGGGGAGCTGTTTTTT.

CDR3 protein: CASSMPGQGFQPQHF. CDR3 nucleotide sequence: TGCGCCAGCAGCATGCCGGGACAGGGGTTTCAGCCCCAGCATTTT. V and J are TRBV5-1 and TRBJ1-5, with TRBD1 matching over 10 bases. The CDR3 contains 15 residues. With 4 bases clipped from V and 6 bases from J, the junction kept 7 bases outside the gene matches. Germline V gives CDR1 SGHRS, CDR2 YFSETQ.

There are a few counts of this clone. The chain combines TRBV19 with TRBJ2-7; possibly TRBD2 for D (5 bases). Germline CDR1 and CDR2: LNHDA and SQIVND (reference sequence). The CDR3 has 14 amino acids. Trimming took off 5 bases at V and 2 bases at J, with 13 bases between the two ends. CDR3 DNA: TGTGCCAGTAGTGCAGCGGACGGACCCTACGAGCAGTACTTC. As protein: CASSAADGPYEQYF. Full variable domain (outside the CDR3, taken from reference TRBV19 and TRBJ2-7): DGGITQSPKYLFRKEGQNVTLSCEQNLNHDAMYWYRQDPGQGLRLIYYSQIVNDFQKGDIAEGYSVSREKKESFPLTVTSAQKNPTAFYLCASSAADGPYEQYFGPGTRLTVT.

The V call is TRBV2, the J call TRBJ2-7; D perhaps matches TRBD1 (6 bases). CDR1 is SNHLY and CDR2 is FYNNEI in the germline V gene. The CDR3 consists of 15 residues. Trimming took off 3 bases at V and 0 bases at J, with 12 bases between the two ends. CDR3 DNA: TGTGCCAGCAGTGACAGGACAGCTTTCTCCTACGAGCAGTACTTC. It is translated as CASSDRTAFSYEQYF. Based on the CDR3 plus reference TRBV2 and TRBJ2-7, the full variable domain is EPEVTQTPSHQVTQMGQEVILRCVPISNHLYFYWYRQILGQKVEFLVSFYNNEISEKSEIFDDQFSVERPDGSNFTLKIRSTKLEDSAMYFCASSDRTAFSYEQYFGPGTRLTVT.

The genes are TRBV6-5 and TRBJ1-2; D is undetermined. Germline V gene data show CDR1 as MNHEY and CDR2 as SVGAGI. Trimming removed 1 base at V and 3 bases at J, with 15 bases between. There are 16 residues in the CDR3. CDR3 bases: TGTGCCAGCAGTTACTACCCCCAGAGGATCGACTATGGCTACACCTTC. It encodes CASSYYPQRIDYGYTF.

V usage is TRBV28 and J usage is TRBJ1-5, with TRBD1 as a possible D gene (5 bases). V gave up 8 bases and J gave up 2 bases, with 13 bases separating them. Germline V CDR1 and CDR2: MDHEN, SYDVKM. The CDR3 runs to 14 residues. CDR3 loop: CASSDVGRNQPQHF. The CDR3 bases are TGTGCCAGCTCGGATGTGGGGCGCAATCAGCCCCAGCATTTT. The full variable domain, with the rest looked up from reference TRBV28 and TRBJ1-5, is DVKVTQSSRYLVKRTGEKVFLECVQDMDHENMFWYRQDPGLGLRLIYFSYDVKMKEKGDIPEGYSVSREKKERFSLILESASTNQTSMYLCASSDVGRNQPQHFGDGTRLSIL.

The rearrangement joins TRBV4-1 to TRBJ1-4; D unclear. CDR3 size: 15 residues. Looked up from germline, CDR1 is MGHRA and CDR2 is YSYEKL. V was shortened by 0 bases and J by 4 bases, with 9 bases between the two germline ends. CDR3 residues: CASSQDEGSNEKLFF. The DNA for the CDR3 is TGCGCCAGCAGCCAAGATGAGGGCAGTAATGAAAAACTGTTTTTT.

The V call is TRBV4-1, the J call TRBJ2-5, with D possibly matching TRBD2 (6 bases). Germline CDR1 reads MGHRA; CDR2 reads YSYEKL. V shed 2 bases and J shed 4 bases, with 17 bases lying between them. The CDR3 covers 16 residues. CDR3 in DNA: TGCGCCAGCAGCCAATCCCAACGTCAGGGACTAGAGACCCAGTACTTC. This sequence encodes CASSQSQRQGLETQYF.

This clone was observed a few times. The J gene is TRBJ2-7, the V gene TRBV7-9; 11 bases map to TRBD2. CDR1 and CDR2 from the germline V gene are SEHNR and FQNEAQ (reference sequence). The CDR3 loop spans 15 amino acids. V lost 5 bases to trimming and J lost 4 bases; unmatched junction nucleotides: 7. In DNA form, the CDR3 reads TGTGCCAGCAGCCTAACCGGGACTAGCGGTTACGAGCAGTACTTC. It is translated as CASSLTGTSGYEQYF.

V is TRBV4-3 and J is TRBJ2-7, with a weak D call TRBD2 (6 bases). The germline CDR1 and CDR2 sequences are LGHNA and YSLEER. The CDR3 contains 13 residues. V lost 1 base to trimming and J lost 6 bases, with 10 bases between them. The CDR3 sequence is CASSQGGVREQYF. The CDR3 DNA sequence: TGCGCCAGCAGCCAAGGGGGGGTCCGCGAGCAGTACTTC.

Here the CDR3 reads CASSSTDKIRNGYTF. CDR3 nucleotides: TGCGCCAGCAGCTCGACGGACAAAATACGTAATGGCTACACCTTC. The chain uses TRBV5-1 and TRBJ1-2; TRBD1 might be the D (5 bases). The CDR3 runs to 15 residues. Germline CDR1 reads SGHRS; CDR2 reads YFSETQ. V gave up 3 bases and J gave up 6 bases, with 18 bases separating them.

This sequence joins TRBV6-5 and TRBJ1-1; 9 bases line up with TRBD1. The CDR3 has 13 residues. CDR1 and CDR2 (germline): MNHEY, SVGAGI. J gave up 8 bases and V 2 bases, and 3 bases lay outside the gene matches. The CDR3 protein is CASSYNRGREAFF. The CDR3 bases are TGTGCCAGCAGTTACAACAGGGGGCGAGAAGCTTTCTTT.

The V call is TRBV7-2, the J call TRBJ2-4; 7 nucleotides match TRBD1. The V segment lost 4 bases and the J segment 1 base; nucleotides outside the gene matches: 10. In germline, CDR1 is SGHTA, CDR2 FQGNSA. CDR3 length: 17 amino acids. The CDR3: CASSSAGGVGAKNIQYF. CDR3 bases: TGTGCCAGCAGCTCAGCAGGGGGTGTGGGGGCCAAAAACATTCAGTACTTC.

CDR3 sequence (DNA): TGTGCCAGCAGCTTTGAGGGGAGGCGGGAGCAGTACTTC. Protein product: CASSFEGRREQYF. The genes are TRBV7-3 and TRBJ2-7; D may be TRBD2 (6 bases). Trimming left V 3 bases short and J 7 bases short, with 13 bases between. This CDR3 is built from 13 residues. CDR1 SGHTA and CDR2 FQGTGA come from the germline V gene.

In its sample, this clone was seen a few times. The chain employs TRBV30 and TRBJ1-1; 7 bases line up with TRBD1. The CDR3 is 14 amino acids. Germline V gene lookup returns CDR1 GTSNPN and CDR2 SVGIG (reference sequence). Trimming took 0 bases from V and 11 from J; bases not matched to a gene: 12. CDR3 amino acids: CAWSVGPQGTRAFF. The DNA of the CDR3 is TGTGCCTGGAGTGTAGGACCACAGGGGACTCGGGCTTTCTTT.

The rearrangement joins TRBV2 to TRBJ2-3; D is possibly TRBD1 (6 bases). Germline V gives CDR1 SNHLY, CDR2 FYNNEI. V lost 4 bases and J 0 bases, leaving 17 bases between the germline ends. This CDR3 spans 17 amino acids. CDR3 bases: TGTGCCAGCAGTGGGGTACAGGGCCTTGGTAGCACAGATACGCAGTATTTT. Amino acids: CASSGVQGLGSTDTQYF.

The genes are TRBV7-9 and TRBJ2-1; 8 nucleotides agree with TRBD2. The ends lost 4 bases at V and 2 bases at J; junction bases unmatched: 4. The CDR3 runs to 15 residues. Germline CDR1 is SEHNR and CDR2 is FQNEAQ (reference sequence). CDR3 residues: CASSSSGSPYNEQFF. Written as DNA, the CDR3 is TGTGCCAGCAGCTCCAGCGGGAGTCCCTACAATGAGCAGTTCTTC.

J is TRBJ1-4 and V is TRBV19, with D perhaps matching TRBD1 (5 bases). The CDR3 is 14 residues long. Germline loops: CDR1 LNHDA, CDR2 SQIVND (reference sequence). Trimming shortened V by 1 base and J by 8 bases, and 11 bases separated the two germline ends. CDR3 in amino acids: CASSIAPGQEKLFF. The CDR3 DNA is TGTGCCAGTAGTATAGCTCCAGGGCAGGAAAAACTGTTTTTT.

The J gene is TRBJ2-1, the V gene TRBV6-6, with D possibly TRBD1 on 6 matching bases. The CDR3 has 13 amino acids. The ends were cut back, 6 bases at V and 4 bases at J, with 10 bases in the middle. The germline V gene encodes CDR1 MNHNY and CDR2 SVGAGI (reference sequence). The DNA of the CDR3 is TGTGCCAGCAGGAGAACAGGGTACAATGAGCAGTTCTTC. Protein sequence: CASRRTGYNEQFF.

The J gene is TRBJ1-4, the V gene TRBV4-3, with a possible D match to TRBD1 (6 bases). The CDR3 contains 15 residues. CDR1 and CDR2 (germline): LGHNA, YSLEER. Between the trimmed V and J ends, which lost 5 bases and 7 bases, there was a span of 17 bases. This CDR3 is CASSSQGSGSEKLFF. Written as DNA, the CDR3 is TGCGCCAGCAGCAGCCAGGGGTCGGGGAGTGAAAAACTGTTTTTT.

This chain uses TRBV6-1 with TRBJ1-4; no clear D. The CDR3 is 15 amino acids. V lost 3 bases to trimming and J lost 0 bases, with 8 bases between them. Germline values: CDR1 MNHNS, CDR2 SASEGT. This CDR3 is CASSDHGTTNEKLFF. CDR3 nucleotide sequence: TGTGCCAGCAGTGATCACGGTACAACTAATGAAAAACTGTTTTTT.

V gene TRBV5-6 combines with J gene TRBJ1-3; D is ambiguous. The CDR3 is made up of 15 amino acids. Germline-derived CDR1 and CDR2 are SGHDT and YYEEEE. Trimming removed 2 bases from V and 0 bases from J, with 9 bases in between. CDR3: CASSFRMSSGNTIYF. The CDR3 DNA follows: TGTGCCAGCAGCTTCCGTATGAGCTCTGGAAACACCATATATTTT.

V gene TRBV30 combines with J gene TRBJ1-5; 9 nucleotides match TRBD1. The V gene end was trimmed by 0 bases and the J gene end by 0 bases; junction bases not matched to a gene: 6. From germline, CDR1 is GTSNPN and CDR2 SVGIG (reference sequence). The length of the CDR3 is 17 residues. In nucleotides, the CDR3 is TGTGCCTGGAGTGTTTTGCGGGGACAGGGTAGCAATCAGCCCCAGCATTTT. It is translated as CAWSVLRGQGSNQPQHF.